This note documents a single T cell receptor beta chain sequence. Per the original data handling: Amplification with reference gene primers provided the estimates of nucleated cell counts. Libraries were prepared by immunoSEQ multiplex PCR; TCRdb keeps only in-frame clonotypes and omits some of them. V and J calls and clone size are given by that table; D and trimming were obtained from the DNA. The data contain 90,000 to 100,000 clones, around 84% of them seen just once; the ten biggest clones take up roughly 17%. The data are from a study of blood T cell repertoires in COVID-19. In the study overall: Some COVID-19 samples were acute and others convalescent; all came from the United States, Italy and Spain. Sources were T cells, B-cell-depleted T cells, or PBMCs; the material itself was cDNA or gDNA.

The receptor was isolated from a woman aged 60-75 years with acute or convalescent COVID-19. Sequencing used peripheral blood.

CDR3 bases: TGTGCCAGCAGTTATCCGTATCCCCCTCAGGGGCACGCGACAGATACGCAGTATTTT. Translating it yields CASSYPYPPQGHATDTQYF. The chain recombines TRBV6-2 or TRBV6-3 with TRBJ2-3, with D perhaps TRBD1 (6 bases). CDR1 and CDR2 from the germline V gene are MNHEY and SVGEGT. The CDR3 contains 19 residues. The ends were cut back, 3 bases at V and 3 bases at J, with 25 bases in the middle.